The next 13 T cell receptor beta chains were all read from a single sample in a study of metastatic and nonmetastatic thyroid tumors (dated by TCRdb to about 2020). No treatment had been received by any patient before thyroid surgery. Library prep was done by PCR. The reads were generated on an Illumina HiSeq 4000. The public reads were run again by TCRdb, first through fastp at Q25 and then through MiXCR, and only productive beta chains were kept. The sample table contains 45,000 to 50,000 clones; only one count was recorded for 22% of them. In total, the top ten clones hold under 4% of the sample. Specimen: blood. All receptors come from a male donor with papillary thyroid cancer or a benign thyroid nodule (not recorded which). Some clones in this sample may be carry-over from other donors' samples.

This clone was detected ten times or more. The J gene is TRBJ2-2, the V gene TRBV6-4; tentatively, D is TRBD1 or TRBD2 (5 bases each). Deletions cut 6 bases from V and 6 bases from J, with 14 bases between. The CDR3 has 14 residues. Germline CDR1 and CDR2: MRHNA and SNTAGT. The CDR3 spells CASRGDGGAGELFF. For the CDR3, the DNA is TGTGCCAGCAGAGGGGACGGAGGCGCCGGGGAGCTGTTTTTT.

The V call is TRBV3-1, the J call TRBJ2-6; TRBD2 might be the D (6 bases). The CDR3 has 14 amino acids. V lost 4 bases to trimming and J lost 5 bases, with 9 bases between them. Germline CDR1 is LGHDT and CDR2 is YNNKEL (reference sequence). The CDR3 DNA is TGTGCCAGCAGCCGGGGGGTCAGGGCCAACGTCCTGACTTTC. Its protein product is CASSRGVRANVLTF.

The chain uses TRBV18 and TRBJ2-5; no definite D call. The germline CDR1 and CDR2 sequences are KGHSH and LQKENI. The CDR3 is made up of 12 amino acids. Trimming stripped 5 bases from V and 0 bases from J, with 4 bases between. The CDR3 nucleotides read TGTGCCAGCTCAGCGTACCAAGAGACCCAGTACTTC. It specifies CASSAYQETQYF. Full variable domain (outside the CDR3, taken from reference TRBV18 and TRBJ2-5): NAGVMQNPRHLVRRRGQEARLRCSPMKGHSHVYWYRQLPEEGLKFMVYLQKENIIDESGMPKERFSAEFPKEGPSILRIQQVVRGDSAAYFCASSAYQETQYFGPGTRLLVL.

V is TRBV6-5 and J is TRBJ2-3; the match to TRBD1 covers 9 bases. This CDR3 comprises 15 residues. Trimming removed 5 bases from V and 4 bases from J; junction bases left unmatched: 7. CDR1 is MNHEY and CDR2 is SVGAGI in the germline V gene. CDR3 DNA sequence: TGTGCCAGCAGTATATCGGGACAGGGCGCAGATACGCAGTATTTT. Its translation: CASSISGQGADTQYF.

This clone was counted ten times or more. V is TRBV7-9 and J is TRBJ2-5; 7 bases match TRBD2. This CDR3 has 14 amino acids. CDR1 and CDR2 (germline): SEHNR, FQNEAQ (reference sequence). Trimming took 4 bases from V and 3 from J; bases not matched to a gene: 5. The CDR3 region has the DNA TGTGCCAGCAGCTCCCAGGGAGGGAAAGAGACCCAGTACTTC. The encoded protein is CASSSQGGKETQYF. Based on the CDR3 plus reference TRBV7-9 and TRBJ2-5, the full variable domain is DTGVSQNPRHKITKRGQNVTFRCDPISEHNRLYWYRQTLGQGPEFLTYFQNEAQLEKSRLLSDRFSAERPKGSFSTLEIQRTEQGDSAMYLCASSSQGGKETQYFGPGTRLLVL.

In this sample, this clone turned up many times. The chain uses TRBV27 and TRBJ1-2; TRBD1 is a possible D gene (5 bases). V was cut by 8 bases and J by 2 bases, with 18 bases left in between. The CDR3 length is 15 residues. CDR1 is MNHEY and CDR2 is SMNVEV in the germline V gene (reference sequence). The CDR3 loop is CASAWGLEGNYGYTF. The CDR3 DNA sequence: TGTGCCAGCGCGTGGGGGTTGGAGGGCAACTATGGCTACACCTTC.

Points on this clone: The sample carries other DNA sequences with the same CDR3. The rearrangement uses TRBV20-1 and TRBJ2-7; TRBD2 agrees at 8 bases. Germline CDR1 and CDR2: DFQATT and SNEGSKA (reference sequence). CDR3 length: 15 residues. J gave up 6 bases and V 3 bases, and 13 bases lay outside the gene matches. The CDR3 sequence: CSASRAGGNRGEQYF. The CDR3 DNA is TGCAGTGCTAGTAGGGCGGGGGGTAATCGGGGCGAGCAGTACTTC.

The chain couples TRBV3-1 to TRBJ1-1; D unclear. Trimming removed 0 bases from V and 2 bases from J, with 7 bases in between. Germline assignment: CDR1 LGHDT and CDR2 YNNKEL (reference sequence). This CDR3 has 14 amino acids. Written as DNA, the CDR3 is TGTGCCAGCAGCCAAGATGTCAGCAACACTGAAGCTTTCTTT. Translation gives CASSQDVSNTEAFF.

This clone occurred many times. CDR3: CASSKTSGGFSLMDTQYF. The CDR3 DNA follows: TGTGCCAGCAGCAAGACTAGCGGGGGGTTCTCGCTTATGGATACGCAGTATTTT. The V gene is TRBV21-1, the J gene TRBJ2-3; TRBD2, the D gene given by the table, was not confirmed from the DNA. TRBV21-1 is assigned pseudogene status. The CDR3 runs 18 residues.

This clone came up many times. Since a much larger clone is just one base distant, this may be a read error. The V gene is TRBV7-8, the J gene TRBJ2-7; 9 positions agree with TRBD1. Per germline, CDR1 SGHVS and CDR2 FQNEAQ. Trimming removed 4 bases from V and 2 bases from J; junction bases left unmatched: 15. The CDR3 runs 18 residues. This chain's CDR3 is CASSSRDRASLIPYEQYF. CDR3 bases: TGTGCCAGCAGCTCACGGGACAGGGCCTCCCTCATCCCCTACGAGCAGTACTTC.

V and J are TRBV2 and TRBJ2-7; D gene uncertain. V was pared by 10 bases and J by 3 bases, with 10 bases between. This CDR3 spans 11 amino acids. Germline V gives CDR1 SNHLY, CDR2 FYNNEI. CDR3 nucleotide sequence: TGTGCCACTACAGACGGCTACGAGCAGTACTTC. Translated: CATTDGYEQYF.

This clone turned up a few times. The chain uses TRBV28 and TRBJ1-2; 10 nucleotides align to TRBD1. V trimming: 5 bases; J trimming: 6 bases; junction bases outside the gene matches: 6. CDR1 is MDHEN and CDR2 is SYDVKM in the germline V gene. The CDR3 is 14 residues long. In DNA form, the CDR3 reads TGTGCCAGCAGTGAAACCGGGACAGGGGATGGCTACACCTTC. Its protein product is CASSETGTGDGYTF.

This clone was seen ten or more times. The chain carries TRBV27 and TRBJ2-2, with D tentatively TRBD1 or TRBD2 (5 bases each). This CDR3 has 18 amino acids. V lost 5 bases, J lost 4 bases, and 23 bases lay in between. From germline, CDR1 is MNHEY and CDR2 SMNVEV (reference sequence). CDR3 protein: CASSGVRGPTRTTGELFF. CDR3 coding DNA: TGTGCCAGCAGTGGAGTTCGGGGCCCAACTAGAACCACCGGGGAGCTGTTTTTT.